Listed below are T cell receptor beta chains from one sample, sequenced in a study of T-cell memory formation after mild COVID-19. TCRdb re-called the 5' RACE reads with MiXCR, one entry per CDR3 protein. The sample has hundreds of thousands of distinct CDR3 sequences; about a sixth are singletons. The sample was PBMCs or a T cell subset sorted from them (not recorded which). Source of these receptors: a young man who had mild COVID-19 (a few samples of this study predate the infection). Cell type and time point are not known. Both conserved end residues are part of each CDR3. D genes are given only for firm matches. A clone size is listed for some rows: how often the clone was seen (once, few, many), or a class if it is expanded.

j_gene: TRBJ1-2
v_gene: TRBV7-2
abundance: .
d_gene: TRBD1
len: 17
CDR3aa: CASSFDPTGGVNYGYTF
CDR3nt: TGTGCCAGCAGCTTTGACCCGACAGGGGGCGTTAACTATGGCTACACCTTC

j_gene: TRBJ2-6
v_gene: TRBV6-5
abundance: many
d_gene: TRBD2
len: 15
CDR3aa: CASSPGGAGANVLTF
CDR3nt: TGTGCCAGCAGCCCTGGGGGGGCTGGGGCCAACGTCCTGACTTTC

j_gene: TRBJ2-2
v_gene: TRBV3-1
abundance: many
d_gene: .
len: 14
CDR3aa: CASRRGANTGELFF
CDR3nt: TGTGCCAGCAGACGGGGGGCCAACACCGGGGAGCTGTTTTTT

j_gene: TRBJ2-1
v_gene: TRBV7-7
abundance: many
d_gene: .
len: 14
CDR3aa: CATRSVTSYNEQFF
CDR3nt: TGTGCCACCCGTTCGGTGACCTCCTACAATGAGCAGTTCTTC

j_gene: TRBJ1-1
v_gene: TRBV4-1
abundance: .
d_gene: TRBD1
len: 14
CDR3aa: CASSQPDRGRGAFF
CDR3nt: TGCGCCAGCAGCCAACCGGACAGGGGGCGAGGAGCTTTCTTT

j_gene: TRBJ1-2
v_gene: TRBV4-3
abundance: few
d_gene: .
len: 14
CDR3aa: CASSQDRAGPGYTF
CDR3nt: TGCGCCAGCAGCCAAGATAGGGCAGGTCCTGGCTACACCTTC

j_gene: TRBJ1-6
v_gene: TRBV2
abundance: many
d_gene: .
len: 17
CDR3aa: CASSEPGLSATNSPLHF
CDR3nt: TGTGCCAGCAGTGAACCGGGACTTTCCGCGACTAATTCACCCCTCCACTTT

j_gene: TRBJ1-1
v_gene: TRBV10-3
abundance: few
d_gene: .
len: 13
CDR3aa: CAISESLGGGPFF
CDR3nt: TGTGCCATCAGTGAGTCCCTTGGGGGGGGACCTTTCTTT

j_gene: TRBJ1-2
v_gene: TRBV6-2/TRBV6-3
abundance: .
d_gene: .
len: 14
CDR3aa: CASSYGGGGYGYTF
CDR3nt: TGTGCCAGCAGTTACGGTGGCGGTGGCTATGGCTACACCTTC

j_gene: TRBJ2-4
v_gene: TRBV7-8
abundance: .
d_gene: .
len: 15
CDR3aa: CASSSTLGLRDIQYF
CDR3nt: TGTGCCAGCAGCTCGACCTTGGGGCTGAGGGACATTCAGTACTTC

j_gene: TRBJ2-3
v_gene: TRBV18
abundance: few
d_gene: TRBD2
len: 19
CDR3aa: CASSPLASGGDASTDTQYF
CDR3nt: TGTGCCAGCTCACCATTGGCCAGCGGGGGTGATGCTAGCACAGATACGCAGTATTTT

j_gene: TRBJ2-2
v_gene: TRBV6-5
abundance: few
d_gene: .
len: 14
CDR3aa: CASSYRTLTGELFF
CDR3nt: TGTGCCAGCAGTTACAGGACCTTAACCGGGGAGCTGTTTTTT

j_gene: TRBJ2-3
v_gene: TRBV7-3
abundance: few
d_gene: TRBD2
len: 15
CDR3aa: CASSPRAGRADTQYF
CDR3nt: TGTGCCAGCAGCCCCCGCGCAGGGAGGGCAGATACGCAGTATTTT

j_gene: TRBJ1-2
v_gene: TRBV19
abundance: .
d_gene: .
len: 14
CDR3aa: CASSIVANNYGYTF
CDR3nt: TGTGCCAGTAGTATAGTGGCCAATAACTATGGCTACACCTTC

j_gene: TRBJ1-2
v_gene: TRBV5-1
abundance: .
d_gene: TRBD1
len: 16
CDR3aa: CASSAEGRGTGDGYTF
CDR3nt: TGCGCCAGCAGCGCGGAGGGGAGAGGGACAGGGGATGGCTACACCTTC

j_gene: TRBJ2-1
v_gene: TRBV9
abundance: .
d_gene: .
len: 14
CDR3aa: CASSVQDANNEQFF
CDR3nt: TGTGCCAGCAGCGTACAGGACGCCAACAATGAGCAGTTCTTC

j_gene: TRBJ2-4
v_gene: TRBV20-1
abundance: .
d_gene: .
len: 13
CDR3aa: CSASPAGKNIQYF
CDR3nt: TGCAGTGCTAGTCCGGCAGGCAAAAACATTCAGTACTTC

j_gene: TRBJ1-2
v_gene: TRBV30
abundance: few
d_gene: .
len: 12
CDR3aa: CAWSVRYYGYTF
CDR3nt: TGTGCCTGGAGTGTGAGATACTATGGCTACACCTTC

j_gene: TRBJ2-3
v_gene: TRBV5-1
abundance: .
d_gene: .
len: 14
CDR3aa: CASSAGPGADTQYF
CDR3nt: TGCGCCAGCAGCGCCGGGCCCGGGGCAGATACGCAGTATTTT

j_gene: TRBJ1-2
v_gene: TRBV7-9
abundance: .
d_gene: .
len: 14
CDR3aa: CASSLGAGSYGYTF
CDR3nt: TGTGCCAGCAGCTTAGGGGCAGGAAGCTATGGCTACACCTTC

j_gene: TRBJ2-3
v_gene: TRBV4-2
abundance: many
d_gene: .
len: 13
CDR3aa: CASSQEPLDTQYF
CDR3nt: TGTGCCAGCAGCCAAGAACCACTAGATACGCAGTATTTT

j_gene: TRBJ2-3
v_gene: TRBV12-3/TRBV12-4
abundance: .
d_gene: TRBD2
len: 18
CDR3aa: CASSPPVSGGPFTDTQYF
CDR3nt: TGTGCCAGCAGTCCCCCCGTGAGCGGGGGGCCGTTCACAGATACGCAGTATTTT

j_gene: TRBJ2-2
v_gene: TRBV7-9
abundance: many
d_gene: .
len: 16
CDR3aa: CASSFGGSGTPGELFF
CDR3nt: TGTGCCAGCAGCTTTGGGGGTTCCGGGACTCCCGGGGAGCTGTTTTTT

j_gene: TRBJ2-1
v_gene: TRBV12-3/TRBV12-4
abundance: few
d_gene: TRBD1
len: 17
CDR3aa: CASSNPYRDRGYNEQFF
CDR3nt: TGTGCCAGCAGTAACCCTTACCGGGACAGGGGGTACAATGAGCAGTTCTTC

j_gene: TRBJ1-1
v_gene: TRBV4-3
abundance: .
d_gene: .
len: 14
CDR3aa: CASSPAGRATEAFF
CDR3nt: TGCGCCAGCAGCCCGGCTGGGCGGGCCACTGAAGCTTTCTTT

j_gene: TRBJ2-5
v_gene: TRBV20-1
abundance: few
d_gene: .
len: 12
CDR3aa: CSARTPGETQYF
CDR3nt: TGCAGTGCTAGGACCCCGGGTGAGACCCAGTACTTC

j_gene: TRBJ1-4
v_gene: TRBV5-1
abundance: many
d_gene: .
len: 14
CDR3aa: CASSFGTTNEKLFF
CDR3nt: TGCGCCAGCAGCTTTGGGACAACTAATGAAAAACTGTTTTTT

j_gene: TRBJ1-1
v_gene: TRBV29-1
abundance: few
d_gene: .
len: 13
CDR3aa: CSVSGSLNTEAFF
CDR3nt: TGCAGCGTTTCTGGCAGCTTGAACACTGAAGCTTTCTTT